These 25 T cell receptor beta chains originate from one sample sequenced in a study of OX40 agonist ivuxolimab in advanced cancers. Assay: immunoSEQ multiplex PCR; the TCRdb copy retains only in-frame clones and omits some. The sample has 29,000 or so clones, around 90% seen once. The sample was CD4+ or CD8+ T cells sorted from blood, taken in a trial of the OX40 agonist ivuxolimab. Every receptor here comes from an adult with an advanced solid tumor such as melanoma, head and neck, liver or kidney cancer.

The chain is built from TRBV2 and TRBJ2-7; possible D gene TRBD1, 6 bases. CDR1 is SNHLY, CDR2 FYNNEI, per germline. Trimming took off 11 bases at V and 7 bases at J, with 18 bases between the two ends. The CDR3 has 12 residues. The CDR3 loop reads CAVVRGLGEQYF. The CDR3 nucleotides read TGTGCCGTGGTAAGGGGGTTAGGTGAGCAGTACTTC.

The chain has TRBV14 and TRBJ2-3, with 9 bases lining up with TRBD2. The V segment lost 0 bases and the J segment 2 bases; nucleotides outside the gene matches: 6. This CDR3 is built from 17 residues. The germline CDR1 and CDR2 sequences are SGHDN and FVKESK. In DNA, the CDR3 is TGTGCCAGCAGCCAAGACGGAGCGGGAGGTCTCACAGATACGCAGTATTTT. Its translation: CASSQDGAGGLTDTQYF.

The J gene is TRBJ2-5, the V gene TRBV29-1; TRBD1 is a possible D gene (5 bases). The CDR3 has 14 residues. The germline V and J ends were trimmed by 3 bases and 2 bases, with 13 bases remaining between them. CDR1 and CDR2 (germline): SQVTM, ANQGSEA. The CDR3 region has the DNA TGCAGCGTTGATTTGGCGACAGCACAAGAGACCCAGTACTTC. Translation: CSVDLATAQETQYF.

The chain recombines TRBV9 with TRBJ2-3; D is possibly TRBD1 (6 bases). The germline V gene has CDR1 SGDLS and CDR2 YYNGEE. The CDR3 spans 15 residues. V shed 0 bases and J shed 0 bases, with 8 bases lying between them. The CDR3 here is CASSVGDTSTDTQYF. DNA for the CDR3: TGTGCCAGCAGCGTAGGGGACACAAGCACAGATACGCAGTATTTT. Supplemented by reference TRBV9 and TRBJ2-3, the full variable domain reads DSGVTQTPKHLITATGQRVTLRCSPRSGDLSVYWYQQSLDQGLQFLIQYYNGEERAKGNILERFSAQQFPDLHSELNLSSLELGDSALYFCASSVGDTSTDTQYFGPGTRLTVL.

The genes are TRBV7-8 and TRBJ2-2; 7 nucleotides align to TRBD1. V shed 5 bases and J 3 bases; nucleotides not matched to a gene: 9. Germline values: CDR1 SGHVS, CDR2 FQNEAQ. The CDR3 covers 16 residues. CDR3 region: CASSPRRTGHTGELFF. CDR3 DNA: TGTGCCAGCAGCCCCCGCCGGACAGGCCACACCGGGGAGCTGTTTTTT.

This clone occurred once. The genes are TRBV5-4 and TRBJ1-2, with 7 bases aligning to TRBD1. V trimming: 5 bases; J trimming: 3 bases; junction bases outside the gene matches: 4. Germline CDR1 and CDR2: SGHNT and YYREEE (reference sequence). The length of the CDR3 is 13 residues. CDR3: CASRPGTDYGYTF. CDR3 in DNA: TGTGCCAGCAGGCCCGGGACAGACTATGGCTACACCTTC.

The chain uses TRBV5-6 and TRBJ2-7, with TRBD2 matching 15 bases. This CDR3 contains 17 residues. Germline V gene lookup returns CDR1 SGHDT and CDR2 YYEEEE. The trim removed 3 bases at V and 3 bases at J, leaving 7 bases unmatched. CDR3 residues: CASSSGLAGGSVYEQYF. The CDR3 region has the DNA TGTGCCAGCAGCTCGGGACTAGCGGGGGGCTCGGTCTACGAGCAGTACTTC.

The V and J genes are TRBV5-3 and TRBJ2-7; perhaps TRBD2 as D (6 bases). TRBV5-3 is an open reading frame whose function is uncertain. The CDR3 has 15 amino acids. Trimming cost V 8 bases and J 0 bases, with 18 bases left between them. The CDR3 protein is CASNLPGLPSYEQYF. As DNA, the CDR3 is TGTGCCAGCAACCTTCCGGGACTCCCCTCCTACGAGCAGTACTTC.

This clone was counted a single time. The rearrangement links TRBV5-1 to TRBJ2-1; no firm D call. V was trimmed by 0 bases and J by 3 bases, leaving 1 base between them. Germline V lookup: CDR1 SGHRS, CDR2 YFSETQ. This CDR3 contains 12 residues. The CDR3 DNA follows: TGCGCCAGCAGCTTGGTCTACAATGAGCAGTTCTTC. Translated: CASSLVYNEQFF.

Of note for this clone: A much larger clone lies a single base off, so this may be a read error. The chain couples TRBV11-3 to TRBJ2-7; 7 positions agree with TRBD2. The CDR3 length is 13 residues. Germline V gene lookup returns CDR1 SGHNT and CDR2 YENEEA. The CDR3 sequence: CASSSREGRERYF. CDR3 nucleotide sequence: TGTGCCAGCAGCTCCAGGGAAGGGAGGGAGCGGTACTTC.

A remark on this clone: The junction shows a germline mismatch at one end, possibly a read error. The genes are TRBV15 and TRBJ2-1, with 14 bases matching TRBD2. Germline V gene sequence: CDR1 LNHNV, CDR2 YYDKDF (reference sequence). The CDR3 is made up of 14 amino acids. The CDR3: CATSSLGLAGVYLF. CDR3 nucleotides: TGTGCCACCAGCAGTTTGGGACTAGCGGGAGTTTATCTCTTC.

The V call is TRBV13, the J call TRBJ2-1, with 13 nucleotides matching TRBD2. CDR1 is PRHDT and CDR2 is FYEKMQ in the germline V gene (reference sequence). The CDR3 spans 15 residues. The J segment lost 9 bases and the V segment lost 4 bases, leaving 6 bases of the junction unmatched. In DNA form, the CDR3 reads TGTGCCAGCAGCTCCGGACTAGCGGGAGTATTTGAGCAGTTCTTC. This translates into CASSSGLAGVFEQFF.

The J gene is TRBJ2-1, the V gene TRBV6-5; 9 nucleotides match TRBD1. Trimming cost V 5 bases and J 3 bases; bases outside gene matches: 5. The germline CDR1 and CDR2 sequences are MNHEY and SVGAGI. The CDR3 is made up of 15 amino acids. CDR3 coding DNA: TGTGCCAGCAGTCTGGGACAGGGAGACTACAATGAGCAGTTCTTC. It yields the protein CASSLGQGDYNEQFF.

The count of this clone is one. The J gene is TRBJ2-7, the V gene TRBV7-9; 8 nucleotides agree with TRBD1. The germline gives CDR1 SEHNR, CDR2 FQNEAQ (reference sequence). With 5 bases clipped from V and 3 bases from J, the junction kept 9 bases outside the gene matches. The CDR3 runs to 15 residues. The DNA of the CDR3 is TGTGCCAGCAGCGACCGGGACAGGAATTACTACGAGCAGTACTTC. It translates to CASSDRDRNYYEQYF.

V usage is TRBV11-3 and J usage is TRBJ2-3, with 9 nucleotides matching TRBD2. From germline, CDR1 is SGHNT and CDR2 YENEEA. V lost 1 base to trimming and J lost 6 bases; unmatched junction nucleotides: 11. The CDR3 contains 17 residues. The CDR3 is CASSLGVAGGLQDTQYF. DNA for the CDR3: TGTGCCAGCAGCTTAGGCGTTGCGGGGGGGCTCCAGGATACGCAGTATTTT.

V and J are TRBV7-2 and TRBJ2-7; D is perhaps TRBD1 (6 bases). The CDR3 totals 13 residues. Per the germline V gene, CDR1 is SGHTA and CDR2 is FQGNSA. Trimming took off 1 base at V and 5 bases at J, with 9 bases between the two ends. The CDR3 bases are TGTGCCAGCAGCTTAGGGGGGCTGGACGAGCAGTACTTC. This codes for CASSLGGLDEQYF.

The chain combines TRBV27 with TRBJ1-2; no reliable D call. Germline V gene lookup returns CDR1 MNHEY and CDR2 SMNVEV (reference sequence). The germline V and J ends were trimmed by 2 bases and 4 bases, with 11 bases remaining between them. The CDR3 runs to 14 residues. CDR3 in DNA: TGTGCCAGCAGTTTACACGGGGTTGGCTATGGCTACACCTTC. Translating gives CASSLHGVGYGYTF.

The chain links TRBV6-5 to TRBJ1-1, with a possible D match to TRBD1 (6 bases). This CDR3 comprises 13 residues. V dropped 9 bases and J dropped 7 bases, with 18 bases sitting between them. Looked up from germline, CDR1 is MNHEY and CDR2 is SVGAGI. CDR3 in amino acids: CASETYRAGEAFF. The CDR3 DNA follows: TGTGCCAGTGAAACCTACAGGGCTGGTGAAGCTTTCTTT.

This chain uses TRBV18 with TRBJ2-5; D unresolved. V lost 4 bases, J lost 5 bases, and 8 bases lay in between. The germline CDR1 and CDR2 sequences are KGHSH and LQKENI. This CDR3 comprises 12 residues. The chain's CDR3 is CASSLEAETQYF. The CDR3 nucleotides read TGTGCCAGCTCACTAGAGGCGGAGACCCAGTACTTC.

The chain combines TRBV7-9 with TRBJ2-5; D possibly matches TRBD1 or TRBD2 (5 bases each). This CDR3 has 17 amino acids. The germline V gene has CDR1 SEHNR and CDR2 FQNEAQ (reference sequence). V was cut by 3 bases and J by 0 bases, with 17 bases left in between. This CDR3 reads CASSFPIGTGYQETQYF. Written as DNA, the CDR3 is TGTGCCAGCAGCTTTCCGATCGGGACCGGATACCAAGAGACCCAGTACTTC.

V and J are TRBV27 and TRBJ2-1; D possibly corresponds to TRBD2 (6 bases). The CDR3 consists of 15 residues. The germline V gene has CDR1 MNHEY and CDR2 SMNVEV (reference sequence). V dropped 4 bases and J dropped 4 bases, with 14 bases sitting between them. The chain's CDR3 is CASSYGTSPYNEQFF. Here the CDR3 DNA reads TGTGCCAGCAGTTACGGGACTTCACCTTACAATGAGCAGTTCTTC.

This rearrangement joins TRBV11-2 to TRBJ1-3; no clear D gene. Germline assignment: CDR1 SGHAT and CDR2 FQNNGV. CDR3 size: 13 residues. The V gene lost 1 base and the J gene lost 4 bases, with 5 bases spanning the gap. CDR3 DNA: TGTGCCAGCAGCTTAGTAGGGGGAAACACCATATATTTT. As protein: CASSLVGGNTIYF.

The J gene is TRBJ2-2, the V gene TRBV9; 11 bases are shared with TRBD2. CDR1 and CDR2 from the germline V gene are SGDLS and YYNGEE. The length of the CDR3 is 16 residues. J lost 3 bases, V lost 3 bases, and 4 bases had no gene match. CDR3 residues: CASSALAGVDTGELFF. The CDR3 DNA is TGTGCCAGCAGCGCACTAGCGGGGGTTGACACCGGGGAGCTGTTTTTT.

This chain connects TRBV4-1 to TRBJ1-6, with D tentatively TRBD1 (6 bases). This CDR3 contains 15 residues. Germline CDR1 MGHRA, CDR2 YSYEKL. The V gene lost 4 bases and the J gene lost 8 bases, with 15 bases spanning the gap. The CDR3 here is CASSPHGTSDSPLHF. The CDR3 region has the DNA TGCGCCAGCAGCCCCCACGGGACATCTGATTCACCCCTCCACTTT.

The chain couples TRBV12-1 to TRBJ1-5; the D call in the table, TRBD1, was not verified against the DNA. TRBV12-1 is a pseudogene locus. CDR3 length: 14 residues. The DNA of the CDR3 is TGTGCCAGCAGCTTTGTCAGGGCTAATCAGCCCCAGCATTTT. Protein product: CASSFVRANQPQHF.